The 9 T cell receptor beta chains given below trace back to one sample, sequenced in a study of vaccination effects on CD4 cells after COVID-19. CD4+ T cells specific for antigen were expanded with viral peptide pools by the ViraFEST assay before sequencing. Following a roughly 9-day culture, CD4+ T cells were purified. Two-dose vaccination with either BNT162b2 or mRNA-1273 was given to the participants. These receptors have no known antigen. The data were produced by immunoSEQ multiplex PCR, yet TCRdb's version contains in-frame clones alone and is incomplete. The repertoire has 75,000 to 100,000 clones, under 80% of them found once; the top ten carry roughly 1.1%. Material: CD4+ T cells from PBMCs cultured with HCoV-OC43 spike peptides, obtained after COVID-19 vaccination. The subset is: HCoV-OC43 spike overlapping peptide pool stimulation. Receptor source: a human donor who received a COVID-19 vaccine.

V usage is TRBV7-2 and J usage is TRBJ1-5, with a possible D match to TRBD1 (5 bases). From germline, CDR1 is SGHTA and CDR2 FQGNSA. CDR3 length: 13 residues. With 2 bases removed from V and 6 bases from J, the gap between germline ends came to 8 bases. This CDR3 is CASSLRGAQPQHF. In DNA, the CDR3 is TGTGCCAGCAGCTTAAGGGGCGCTCAGCCCCAGCATTTT.

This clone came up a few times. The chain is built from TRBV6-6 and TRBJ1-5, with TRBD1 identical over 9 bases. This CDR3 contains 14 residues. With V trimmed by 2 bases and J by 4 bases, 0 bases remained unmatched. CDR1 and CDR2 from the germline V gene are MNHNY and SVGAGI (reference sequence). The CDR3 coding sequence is TGTGCCAGCAGTTACGACAGGGGGAATCAGCCCCAGCATTTT. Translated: CASSYDRGNQPQHF.

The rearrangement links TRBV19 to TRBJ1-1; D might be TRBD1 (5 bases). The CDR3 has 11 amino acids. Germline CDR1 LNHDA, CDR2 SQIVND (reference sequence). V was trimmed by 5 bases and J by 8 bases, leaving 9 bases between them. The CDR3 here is CASSQQAEAFF. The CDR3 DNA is TGTGCCAGTAGTCAACAGGCCGAAGCTTTCTTT.

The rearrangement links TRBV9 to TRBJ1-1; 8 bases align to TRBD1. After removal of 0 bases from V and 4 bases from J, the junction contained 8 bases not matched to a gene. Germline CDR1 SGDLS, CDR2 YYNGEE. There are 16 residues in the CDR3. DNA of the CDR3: TGTGCCAGCAGCGTAGGGCAGGGGGCGCGGGGCACTGAAGCTTTCTTT. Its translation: CASSVGQGARGTEAFF.

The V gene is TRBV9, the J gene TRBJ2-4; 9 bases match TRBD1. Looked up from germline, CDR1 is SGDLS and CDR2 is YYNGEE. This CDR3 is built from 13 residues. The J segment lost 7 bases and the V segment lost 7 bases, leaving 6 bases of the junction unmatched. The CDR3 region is CASGAGTGNIQYF. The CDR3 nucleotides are TGTGCCAGCGGAGCCGGGACAGGGAACATTCAGTACTTC.

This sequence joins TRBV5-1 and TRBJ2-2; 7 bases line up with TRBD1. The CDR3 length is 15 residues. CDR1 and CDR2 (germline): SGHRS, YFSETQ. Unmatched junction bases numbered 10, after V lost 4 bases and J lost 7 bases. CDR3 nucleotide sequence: TGCGCCAGCAGCCCCCGTGAGGGGGCTTACGGGGAGCTGTTTTTT. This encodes CASSPREGAYGELFF.

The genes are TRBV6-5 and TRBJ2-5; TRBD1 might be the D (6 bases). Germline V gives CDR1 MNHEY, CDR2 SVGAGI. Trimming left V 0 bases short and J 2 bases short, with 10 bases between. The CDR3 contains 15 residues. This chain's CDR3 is CASSYSRTVQETQYF. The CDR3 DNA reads TGTGCCAGCAGTTACTCCAGGACAGTACAAGAGACCCAGTACTTC.

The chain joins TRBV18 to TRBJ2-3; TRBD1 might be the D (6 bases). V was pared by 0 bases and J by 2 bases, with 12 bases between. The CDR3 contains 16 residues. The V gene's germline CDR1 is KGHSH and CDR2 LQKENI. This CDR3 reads CASSPPPGTFTDTQYF. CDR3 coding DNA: TGTGCCAGCTCACCACCGCCAGGGACATTCACAGATACGCAGTATTTT. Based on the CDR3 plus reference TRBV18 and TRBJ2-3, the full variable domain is NAGVMQNPRHLVRRRGQEARLRCSPMKGHSHVYWYRQLPEEGLKFMVYLQKENIIDESGMPKERFSAEFPKEGPSILRIQQVVRGDSAAYFCASSPPPGTFTDTQYFGPGTRLTVL.

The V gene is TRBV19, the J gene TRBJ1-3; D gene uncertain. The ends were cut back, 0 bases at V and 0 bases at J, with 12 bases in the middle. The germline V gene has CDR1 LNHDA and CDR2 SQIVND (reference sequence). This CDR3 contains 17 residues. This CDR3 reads CASSIEGRRDSGNTIYF. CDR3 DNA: TGTGCCAGTAGTATAGAAGGCCGACGGGACTCTGGAAACACCATATATTTT.